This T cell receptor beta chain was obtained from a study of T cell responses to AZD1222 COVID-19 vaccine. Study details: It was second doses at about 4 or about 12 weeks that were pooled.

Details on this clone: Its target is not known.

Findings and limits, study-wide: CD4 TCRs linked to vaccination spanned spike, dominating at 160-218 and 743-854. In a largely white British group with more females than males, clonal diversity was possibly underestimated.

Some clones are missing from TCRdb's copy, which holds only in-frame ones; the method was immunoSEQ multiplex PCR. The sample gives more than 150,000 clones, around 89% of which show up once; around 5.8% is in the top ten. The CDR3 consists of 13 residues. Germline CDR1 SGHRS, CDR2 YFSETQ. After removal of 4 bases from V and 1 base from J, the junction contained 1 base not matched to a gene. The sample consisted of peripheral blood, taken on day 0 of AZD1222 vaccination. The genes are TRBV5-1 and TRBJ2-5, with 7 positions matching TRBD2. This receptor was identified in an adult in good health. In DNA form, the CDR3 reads TGCGCCAGCAGCCCTAGCGGCCAAGAGACCCAGTACTTC. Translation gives CASSPSGQETQYF.